The 3 T cell receptor beta chains listed next were all sequenced from one sample in a study of OX40 agonist ivuxolimab in advanced cancers. Profiled with immunoSEQ multiplex PCR; TCRdb holds only in-frame clones, not every one. The sample holds about 70,000 clones, 65% to 90% seen once. The source was CD4+ or CD8+ T cells sorted from blood, collected in a trial of the OX40 agonist ivuxolimab. These receptors all stem from an adult with an advanced solid tumor such as melanoma, head and neck, liver or kidney cancer.

This chain links TRBV7-2 with TRBJ2-2; 7 bases match TRBD2. Germline CDR1 reads SGHTA; CDR2 reads FQGNSA. V was pared by 7 bases and J by 8 bases, with 13 bases of the junction left unmatched. There are 15 residues in the CDR3. The CDR3 coding sequence is TGTGCCAGCAAAAGACTAGCTGATAACGGAGGGGAGCTGTTTTTT. Its protein product is CASKRLADNGGELFF.

J is TRBJ2-1 and V is TRBV2; maybe TRBD2 (6 bases). V was pared by 4 bases and J by 7 bases, with 8 bases between. The CDR3 is made up of 12 amino acids. Germline V gives CDR1 SNHLY, CDR2 FYNNEI. Here the CDR3 reads CASSARGNEQFF. The CDR3 DNA reads TGTGCCAGCAGTGCCCGGGGGAATGAGCAGTTCTTC.

This clone was counted only a few times. The chain couples TRBV7-9 to TRBJ2-1; 10 bases line up with TRBD2. This CDR3 has 13 amino acids. Germline V lookup: CDR1 SEHNR, CDR2 FQNEAQ (reference sequence). Losses at the gene ends were 1 base for V and 15 bases for J; bases not matched to a gene: 6. CDR3 region: CASSLGLAGEWFF. The CDR3 coding sequence is TGTGCCAGCAGCTTAGGCCTAGCGGGGGAGTGGTTCTTC.